The clone carrying this T cell receptor (beta chain) was recorded many times. The data stem from a study of regulatory T cells in long-lasting Graves disease. The CDR3 extends over 17 amino acids. CDR1 and CDR2 from the germline V gene are SEHNR and FQNEAQ (reference sequence). The ends were cut back, 2 bases at V and 4 bases at J, with 15 bases in the middle. Time point in this sample: newly diagnosed GD, antithyroid drugs for less than 3 months. Isolated PBMC RNA provided the starting material for the TCR library. Sequencing libraries for TCR beta were prepared with iRepertoire HTBI primers and Arm-PCR of CDR3 regions. TCRdb ran MiXCR on the multiplex PCR reads and lists one entry per CDR3 protein. The table includes 440,000 or so distinct CDR3 sequences, about 17% detected once. This sample also belongs to another study, concerning T cells in Graves' hyperthyroidism and ophthalmopathy.

This sequence originates from a woman aged 25 to 39 with Graves disease. V and J are TRBV7-9 and TRBJ2-6, with a weak D call TRBD2 (6 bases). Sequences were derived from peripheral blood mononuclear cells (PBMCs), sampled at new diagnosis, from a patient treated with antithyroid drugs. The CDR3 coding sequence is TGTGCCAGCAGCTTATTGTCGGGGGTCACGGGGGCCAACGTCCTGACTTTC. It yields the protein CASSLLSGVTGANVLTF.